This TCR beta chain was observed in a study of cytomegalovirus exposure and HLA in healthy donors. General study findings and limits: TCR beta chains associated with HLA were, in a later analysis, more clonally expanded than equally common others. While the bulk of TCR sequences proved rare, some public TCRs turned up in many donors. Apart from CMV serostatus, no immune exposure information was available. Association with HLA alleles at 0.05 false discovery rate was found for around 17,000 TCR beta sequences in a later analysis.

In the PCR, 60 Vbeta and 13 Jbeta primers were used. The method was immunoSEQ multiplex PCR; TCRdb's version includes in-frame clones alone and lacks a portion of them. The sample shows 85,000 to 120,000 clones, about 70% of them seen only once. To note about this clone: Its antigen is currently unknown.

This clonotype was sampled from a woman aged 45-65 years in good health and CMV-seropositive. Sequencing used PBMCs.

CDR3 sequence: CASSLDGQTTGYTF. The CDR3 DNA is TGTGCCAGCAGCTTAGACGGACAGACCACCGGCTACACCTTC. The chain recombines TRBV7-9 with TRBJ1-2; weak D call: TRBD1 (6 bases). Between the trimmed V and J ends, which lost 1 base and 8 bases, there was a span of 14 bases. The CDR3 is made up of 14 amino acids. Germline CDR1 and CDR2: SEHNR and FQNEAQ (reference sequence).